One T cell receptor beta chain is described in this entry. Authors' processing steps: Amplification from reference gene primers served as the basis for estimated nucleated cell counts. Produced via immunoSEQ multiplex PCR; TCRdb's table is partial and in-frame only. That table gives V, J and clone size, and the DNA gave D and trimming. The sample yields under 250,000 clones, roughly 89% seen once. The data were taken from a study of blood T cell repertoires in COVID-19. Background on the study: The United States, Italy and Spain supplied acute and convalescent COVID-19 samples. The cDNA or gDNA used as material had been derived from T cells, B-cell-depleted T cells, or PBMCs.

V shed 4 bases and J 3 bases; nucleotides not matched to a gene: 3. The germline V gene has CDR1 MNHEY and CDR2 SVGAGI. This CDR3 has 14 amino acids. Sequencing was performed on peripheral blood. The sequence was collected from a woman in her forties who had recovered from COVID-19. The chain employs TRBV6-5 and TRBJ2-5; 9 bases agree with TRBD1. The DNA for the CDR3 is TGTGCCAGCAGTTGGGGACAGGGAAAAGAGACCCAGTACTTC. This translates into CASSWGQGKETQYF.